One and the same sample provided the 3 T cell receptor beta chains below, sequenced in a study of spatial heterogeneity in lung cancer (dated by TCRdb to the late 2010s). Libraries were made using 5' RACE. The sequencer was a NextSeq 500. The public reads were run again by TCRdb, first through fastp at Q25 and then through MiXCR, and only productive beta chains were kept. Rows with a matching CDR3 protein are joined into one entry that keeps the most common DNA and genes. The sample table records more than 65,000 distinct CDR3 sequences; 7% to 9% of these occur just once. The top ten clones comprise 6.5% to 8.5% of the sample. The intended sense of this specimen's time point label: sample taken at primary tumor resection. Sequencing used PBMCs, obtained at surgery. The receptors originated from a male donor with early-stage non-small cell lung cancer.

In this sample, this clonotype turned up many times. The J gene is TRBJ2-1, the V gene TRBV7-2; D unclear. Trimming took 2 bases from V and 8 from J, leaving 10 bases between them. CDR3 length: 13 amino acids. The V gene's germline CDR1 is SGHTA and CDR2 FQGNSA. The CDR3 protein is CASSLLGVDEQFF. In nucleotides, the CDR3 is TGTGCCAGCAGCTTACTCGGCGTTGATGAGCAGTTCTTC.

This chain connects TRBV3-1 to TRBJ2-1, with D possibly TRBD1 on 5 matching bases. Germline V gives CDR1 LGHDT, CDR2 YNNKEL (reference sequence). V gave up 0 bases and J gave up 2 bases, with 8 bases separating them. This CDR3 comprises 15 residues. CDR3 sequence reads: CASSQEGLAYNEQFF. DNA of the CDR3: TGTGCCAGCAGCCAAGAGGGGCTAGCCTACAATGAGCAGTTCTTC.

In its sample, this clonotype was seen many times. CDR3 sequence: CASSGYGHTEAFF. The CDR3 DNA follows: TGTGCCAGCAGCGGGTACGGACATACTGAAGCTTTCTTT. The chain has TRBV7-6 and TRBJ1-1; the D gene is possibly TRBD1 (5 bases). CDR3 length equals 13 residues. Germline CDR1 reads SGHVS; CDR2 reads FNYEAQ. V lost 5 bases, J lost 5 bases, and 12 bases lay in between.